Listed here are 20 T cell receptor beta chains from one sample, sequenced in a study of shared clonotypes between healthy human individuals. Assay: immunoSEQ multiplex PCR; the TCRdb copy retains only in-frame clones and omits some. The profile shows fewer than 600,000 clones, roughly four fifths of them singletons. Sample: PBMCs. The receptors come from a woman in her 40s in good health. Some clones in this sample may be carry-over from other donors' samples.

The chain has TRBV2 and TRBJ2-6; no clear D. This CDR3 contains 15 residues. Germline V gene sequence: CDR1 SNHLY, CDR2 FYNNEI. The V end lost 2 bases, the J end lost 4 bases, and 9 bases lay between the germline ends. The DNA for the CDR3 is TGTGCCAGCAGTGAAAGCCCGGCCGGGGCCAACGTCCTGACTTTC. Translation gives CASSESPAGANVLTF.

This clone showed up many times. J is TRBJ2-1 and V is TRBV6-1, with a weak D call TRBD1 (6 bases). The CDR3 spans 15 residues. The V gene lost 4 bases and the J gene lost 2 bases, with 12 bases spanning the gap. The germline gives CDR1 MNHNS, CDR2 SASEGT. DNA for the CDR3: TGTGCCAGCAGTGTAAGGACAGAGACCTACAATGAGCAGTTCTTC. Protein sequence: CASSVRTETYNEQFF.

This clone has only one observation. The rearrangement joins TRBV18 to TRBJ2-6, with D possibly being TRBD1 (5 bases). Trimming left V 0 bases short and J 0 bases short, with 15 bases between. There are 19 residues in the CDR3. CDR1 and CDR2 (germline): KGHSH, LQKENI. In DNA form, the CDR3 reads TGTGCCAGCTCACCACCTAGGGGTCCCCCCGGCTCTGGGGCCAACGTCCTGACTTTC. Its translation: CASSPPRGPPGSGANVLTF.

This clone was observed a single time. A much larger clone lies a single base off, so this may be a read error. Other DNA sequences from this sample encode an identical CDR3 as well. Here the CDR3 DNA reads TGTGCCAGCACGGCAGCTTGGGGCTATGGCTACACCTTC. Encoded protein: CASTAAWGYGYTF. The chain couples TRBV5-4 to TRBJ1-2, with D unresolved. Trimming took 6 bases from V and 4 from J, leaving 13 bases between them. CDR3 length: 13 amino acids. Germline CDR1 reads SGHNT; CDR2 reads YYREEE (reference sequence). Using reference TRBV5-4 and TRBJ1-2 for the parts outside the CDR3, the full variable domain is ETGVTQSPTHLIKTRGQQVTLRCSSQSGHNTVSWYQQALGQGPQFIFQYYREEENGRGNFPPRFSGLQFPNYSSELNVNALELDDSALYLCASTAAWGYGYTFGSGTRLTVV.

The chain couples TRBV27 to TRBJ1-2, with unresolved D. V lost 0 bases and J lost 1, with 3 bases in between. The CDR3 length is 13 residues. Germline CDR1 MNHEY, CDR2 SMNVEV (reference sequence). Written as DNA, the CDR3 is TGTGCCAGCAGTTTATCGTTTAACTATGGCTACACCTTC. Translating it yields CASSLSFNYGYTF.

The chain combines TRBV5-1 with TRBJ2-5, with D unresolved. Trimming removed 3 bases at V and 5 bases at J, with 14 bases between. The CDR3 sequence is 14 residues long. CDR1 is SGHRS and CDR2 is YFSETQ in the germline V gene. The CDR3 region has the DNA TGCGCCAGCAGCTCCTACCAAAGGGTGGAGACCCAGTACTTC. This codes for CASSSYQRVETQYF.

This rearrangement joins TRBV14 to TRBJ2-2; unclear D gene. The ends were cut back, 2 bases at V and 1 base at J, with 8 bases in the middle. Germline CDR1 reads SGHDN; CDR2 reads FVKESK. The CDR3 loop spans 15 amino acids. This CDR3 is CASSQIPGNTGELFF. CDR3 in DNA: TGTGCCAGCAGCCAAATACCCGGGAACACCGGGGAGCTGTTTTTT.

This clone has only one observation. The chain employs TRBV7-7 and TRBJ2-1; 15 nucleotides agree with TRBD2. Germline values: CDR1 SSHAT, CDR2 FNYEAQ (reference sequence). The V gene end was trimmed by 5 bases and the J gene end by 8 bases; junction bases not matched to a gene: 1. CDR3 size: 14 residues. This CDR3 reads CASSRTSGRDEQFF. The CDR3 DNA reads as TGTGCCAGCAGCCGGACTAGCGGGAGGGATGAGCAGTTCTTC.

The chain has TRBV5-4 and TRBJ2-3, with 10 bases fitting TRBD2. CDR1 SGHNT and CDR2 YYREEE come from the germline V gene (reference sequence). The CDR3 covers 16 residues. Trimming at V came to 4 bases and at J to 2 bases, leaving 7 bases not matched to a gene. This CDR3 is CASSPGLATSTDTQYF. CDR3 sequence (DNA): TGTGCCAGCAGCCCGGGACTAGCGACATCCACAGATACGCAGTATTTT. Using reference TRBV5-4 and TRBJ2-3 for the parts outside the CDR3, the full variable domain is ETGVTQSPTHLIKTRGQQVTLRCSSQSGHNTVSWYQQALGQGPQFIFQYYREEENGRGNFPPRFSGLQFPNYSSELNVNALELDDSALYLCASSPGLATSTDTQYFGPGTRLTVL.

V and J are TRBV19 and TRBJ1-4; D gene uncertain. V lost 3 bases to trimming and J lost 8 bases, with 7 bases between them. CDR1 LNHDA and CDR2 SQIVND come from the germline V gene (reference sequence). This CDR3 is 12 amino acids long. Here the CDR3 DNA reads TGTGCCAGTAGTATTGGCAGGGAAAAACTGTTTTTT. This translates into CASSIGREKLFF.

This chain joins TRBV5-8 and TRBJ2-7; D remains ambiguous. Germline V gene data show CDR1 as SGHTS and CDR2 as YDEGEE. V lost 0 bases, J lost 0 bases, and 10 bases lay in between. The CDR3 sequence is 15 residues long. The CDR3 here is CASSLGSGSSYEQYF. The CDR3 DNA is TGTGCCAGCAGCTTGGGCTCAGGTAGCTCCTACGAGCAGTACTTC.

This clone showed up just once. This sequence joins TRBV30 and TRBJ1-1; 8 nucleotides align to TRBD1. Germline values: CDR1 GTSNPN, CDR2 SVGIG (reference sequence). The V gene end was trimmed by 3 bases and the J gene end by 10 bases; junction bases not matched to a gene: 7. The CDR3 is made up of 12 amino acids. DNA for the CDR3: TGTGCCTGGAGCTCAGGGGGCGGCGGAGCTTTCTTT. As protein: CAWSSGGGGAFF.

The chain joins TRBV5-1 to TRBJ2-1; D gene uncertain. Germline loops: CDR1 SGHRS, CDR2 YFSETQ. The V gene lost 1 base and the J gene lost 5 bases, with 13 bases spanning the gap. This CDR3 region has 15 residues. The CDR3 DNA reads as TGCGCCAGCAGCTTGATGTCGGTCTCGAACAATGAGCAGTTCTTC. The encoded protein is CASSLMSVSNNEQFF.

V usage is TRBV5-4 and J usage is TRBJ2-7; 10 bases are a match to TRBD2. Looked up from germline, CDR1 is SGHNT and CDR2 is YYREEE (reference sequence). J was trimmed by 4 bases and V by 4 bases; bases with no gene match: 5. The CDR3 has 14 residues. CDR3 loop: CASSAGLAIYEQYF. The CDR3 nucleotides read TGTGCCAGCAGCGCGGGACTAGCGATTTACGAGCAGTACTTC. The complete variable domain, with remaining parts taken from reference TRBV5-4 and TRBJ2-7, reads ETGVTQSPTHLIKTRGQQVTLRCSSQSGHNTVSWYQQALGQGPQFIFQYYREEENGRGNFPPRFSGLQFPNYSSELNVNALELDDSALYLCASSAGLAIYEQYFGPGTRLTVT.

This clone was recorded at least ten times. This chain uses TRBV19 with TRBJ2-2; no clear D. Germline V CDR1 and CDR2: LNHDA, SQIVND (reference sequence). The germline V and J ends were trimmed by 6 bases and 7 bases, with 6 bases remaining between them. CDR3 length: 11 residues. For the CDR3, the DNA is TGTGCCAGTAGGGTCTTCGGGGAGCTGTTTTTT. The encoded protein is CASRVFGELFF.

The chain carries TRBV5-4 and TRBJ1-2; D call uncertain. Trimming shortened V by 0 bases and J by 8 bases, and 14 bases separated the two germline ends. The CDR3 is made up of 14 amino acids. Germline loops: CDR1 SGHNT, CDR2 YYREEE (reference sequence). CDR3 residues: CASSLEAASLGYTF. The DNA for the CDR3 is TGTGCCAGCAGCTTGGAGGCAGCATCACTCGGCTACACCTTC. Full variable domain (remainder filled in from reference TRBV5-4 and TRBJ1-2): ETGVTQSPTHLIKTRGQQVTLRCSSQSGHNTVSWYQQALGQGPQFIFQYYREEENGRGNFPPRFSGLQFPNYSSELNVNALELDDSALYLCASSLEAASLGYTFGSGTRLTVV.

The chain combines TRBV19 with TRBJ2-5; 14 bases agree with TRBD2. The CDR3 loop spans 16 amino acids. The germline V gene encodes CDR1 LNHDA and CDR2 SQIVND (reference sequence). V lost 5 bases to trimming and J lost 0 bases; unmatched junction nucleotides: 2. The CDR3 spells CASSWTSGRYQETQYF. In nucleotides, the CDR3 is TGTGCCAGTAGTTGGACTAGCGGGAGGTACCAAGAGACCCAGTACTTC.

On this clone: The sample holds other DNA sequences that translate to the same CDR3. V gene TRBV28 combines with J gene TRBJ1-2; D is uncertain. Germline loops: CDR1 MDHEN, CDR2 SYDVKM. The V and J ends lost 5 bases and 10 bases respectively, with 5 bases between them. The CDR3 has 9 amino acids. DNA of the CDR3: TGTGCCAGCAGTCCCCCCTACACCTTC. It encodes CASSPPYTF.

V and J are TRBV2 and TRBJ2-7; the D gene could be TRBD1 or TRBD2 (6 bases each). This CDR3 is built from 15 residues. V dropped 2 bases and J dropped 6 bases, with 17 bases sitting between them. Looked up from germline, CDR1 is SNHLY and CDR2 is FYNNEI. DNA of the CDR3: TGTGCCAGCAGTGAATTGTACAGGGAGGCGGCCGAGCAGTACTTC. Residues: CASSELYREAAEQYF.

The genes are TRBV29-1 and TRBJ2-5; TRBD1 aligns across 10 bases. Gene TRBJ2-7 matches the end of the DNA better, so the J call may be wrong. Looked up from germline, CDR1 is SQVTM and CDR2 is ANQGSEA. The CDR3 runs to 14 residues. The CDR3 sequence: CSVERQGAAYEQYF. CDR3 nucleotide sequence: TGCAGCGTTGAACGACAGGGGGCCGCCTACGAGCAGTACTTC.